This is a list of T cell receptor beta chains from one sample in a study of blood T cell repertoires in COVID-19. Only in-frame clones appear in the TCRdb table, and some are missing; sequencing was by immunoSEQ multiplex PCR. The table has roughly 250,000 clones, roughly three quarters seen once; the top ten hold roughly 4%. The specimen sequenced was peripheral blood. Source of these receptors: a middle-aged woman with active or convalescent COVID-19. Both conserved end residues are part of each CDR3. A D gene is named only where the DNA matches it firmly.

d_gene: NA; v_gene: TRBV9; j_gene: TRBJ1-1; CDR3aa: CASSVRGNTEAFF; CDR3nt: TGTGCCAGCAGCGTCCGGGGGAACACTGAAGCTTTCTTT
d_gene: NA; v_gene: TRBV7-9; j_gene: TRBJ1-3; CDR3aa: CASSLGGSWTEGNTIYF; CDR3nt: TGTGCCAGCAGCTTAGGAGGGAGTTGGACAGAAGGAAACACCATATATTTT
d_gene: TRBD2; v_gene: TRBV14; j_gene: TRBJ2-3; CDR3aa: CASSLLLAGTTDTQYF; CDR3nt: TGTGCCAGCAGCCTCCTCCTAGCGGGGACCACAGATACGCAGTATTTT
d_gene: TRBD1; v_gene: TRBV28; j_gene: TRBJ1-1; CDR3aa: CASRIVTTGSVGAFF; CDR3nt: TGTGCCAGCAGGATAGTGACGACAGGGAGTGTGGGAGCTTTCTTT
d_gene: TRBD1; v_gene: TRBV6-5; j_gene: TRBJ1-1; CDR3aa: CASSRYRGHTEAFF; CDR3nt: TGTGCCAGCAGCCGGTACAGGGGGCACACTGAAGCTTTCTTT
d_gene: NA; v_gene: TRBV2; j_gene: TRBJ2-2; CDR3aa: CASSDPANTGELFF; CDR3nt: TGTGCCAGCAGTGACCCCGCGAACACCGGGGAGCTGTTTTTT
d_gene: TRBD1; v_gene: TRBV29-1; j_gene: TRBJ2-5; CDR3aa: CSVTSLGQGQETQYF; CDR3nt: TGCAGCGTTACGTCTCTGGGACAGGGACAAGAGACCCAGTACTTC
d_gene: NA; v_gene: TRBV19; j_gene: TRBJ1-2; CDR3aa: CASNPKGDTGGYTF; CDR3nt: TGTGCCAGTAACCCAAAGGGGGATACCGGTGGCTACACCTTC
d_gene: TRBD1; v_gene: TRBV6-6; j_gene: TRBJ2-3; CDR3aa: CASSYSGTGGTDTQYF; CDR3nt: TGTGCCAGCAGTTACTCCGGGACAGGGGGTACAGATACGCAGTATTTT
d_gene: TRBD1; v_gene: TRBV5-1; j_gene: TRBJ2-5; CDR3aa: CASSLGTGTETQYF; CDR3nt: TGCGCCAGCAGCTTGGGGACAGGGACAGAGACCCAGTACTTC
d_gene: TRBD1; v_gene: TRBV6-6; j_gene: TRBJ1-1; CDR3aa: CASTVDRGGTEAFF; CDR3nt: TGTGCCAGCACGGTGGACAGGGGTGGCACTGAAGCTTTCTTT